This T cell receptor (beta chain) appears in the sequencing data of a study of cytomegalovirus exposure and HLA in healthy donors. Overall study: Ancestry clustering placed 70% to 90% of approximately 370 genotyped donors in the Caucasian-associated cluster.

As for this clone: Its specificity is not known.

This CDR3 comprises 13 residues. Germline-derived CDR1 and CDR2 are MNHNS and SASEGT. J gave up 7 bases and V 5 bases, and 5 bases lay outside the gene matches. Primers for the PCR totalled 60 Vbeta and 13 Jbeta. Measured with immunoSEQ multiplex PCR; TCRdb has only the in-frame clones, and not every one. The sample lists over 200,000 clones, approximately 87% occurring once. Study-wide results and limits: There were several of the most significant clusters that appeared linked to common viral pathogens in a later analysis. Per a prior analysis, the majority of TCR beta V segments were productive roughly 87% or roughly 30% of the time. It was shown in a later analysis that HLA-associated TCR beta chains were more clonally expanded than other, equally common chains.

The rearrangement joins TRBV6-1 to TRBJ1-1; 9 bases agree with TRBD1. The sequence derives from a human donor in good health. The sequenced sample was PBMCs. CDR3 nucleotides: TGTGCCAGCAGTTTAAGACAGGGGGATGAAGCTTTCTTT. As protein: CASSLRQGDEAFF.